This is a list of T cell receptor beta chains from one sample in a study of T cell responses to AZD1222 COVID-19 vaccine. Method: immunoSEQ multiplex PCR; TCRdb's copy keeps in-frame clones and lacks some. The sample gives around 120,000 clones, 70% to 90% of which show up once; less than 8% is in the top ten. The specimen comprised peripheral blood, sampled on day 0 of AZD1222 vaccination. The receptors shown here come from an adult in good health. CDR3s include the opening cysteine and the closing phenylalanine or tryptophan. The order of the fields is D gene, V gene, clone size, J gene, CDR3 protein, CDR3 DNA. D genes are given only for firm matches. Where a row states a size, it is once, few, many or the class of an expanded clone; other rows omit it.

.	TRBV6-6	.	TRBJ1-1	CASSPAGNTEAFF	TGTGCCAGCAGTCCTGCCGGGAACACTGAAGCTTTCTTT
TRBD2	TRBV6-5	few	TRBJ2-7	CASSGGVTYEQYF	TGTGCCAGCAGCGGGGGGGTCACCTACGAGCAGTACTTC
.	TRBV9	.	TRBJ2-1	CASSDGHLGDNEQFF	TGTGCCAGCAGCGACGGACACCTTGGGGACAATGAGCAGTTCTTC
.	TRBV28	.	TRBJ2-1	CASSLSGDEQFF	TGTGCCAGCAGTTTATCTGGGGATGAGCAGTTCTTC
.	TRBV12-3/TRBV12-4	.	TRBJ2-5	CASSHQSFETQYF	TGTGCCAGCAGTCATCAAAGTTTCGAGACCCAGTACTTC
.	TRBV13	once	TRBJ2-6	CASSPRISGANVLTF	TGTGCCAGCAGCCCCCGGATCTCTGGGGCCAACGTCCTGACTTTC
.	TRBV7-9	few	TRBJ1-2	CASSLDNYGYTF	TGTGCCAGCAGCTTAGATAACTATGGCTACACCTTC
TRBD1	TRBV9	.	TRBJ1-2	CASSPQDRAAGYTF	TGTGCCAGCAGCCCTCAGGACAGGGCGGCTGGCTACACCTTC
.	TRBV2	.	TRBJ2-6	CASSEGRVGANVLTF	TGTGCCAGCAGTGAAGGAAGGGTTGGGGCCAACGTCCTGACTTTC
.	TRBV14	.	TRBJ1-1	CASSHRTSGAFF	TGTGCCAGCAGCCATCGGACATCGGGGGCTTTCTTT
TRBD1	TRBV7-6	.	TRBJ1-6	CASSTARDRGYNSPLHF	TGTGCCAGCAGCACGGCCCGCGACAGGGGTTATAATTCACCCCTCCACTTT
TRBD1	TRBV5-4	.	TRBJ2-5	CASSFPGQGASETQYF	TGTGCCAGCAGCTTTCCGGGACAGGGCGCATCGGAGACCCAGTACTTC
.	TRBV3-1/TRBV3-2	.	TRBJ2-4	CASSQGAKNIQYF	TGTGCCAGCAGCCAGGGTGCCAAAAACATTCAGTACTTC
.	TRBV6-2/TRBV6-3	.	TRBJ2-5	CASSYSTYQETQYF	TGTGCCAGCAGTTACTCGACGTACCAAGAGACCCAGTACTTC
TRBD1	TRBV27	.	TRBJ1-3	CASSSRGPGGAGNTIYF	TGTGCCAGCAGTTCCCGGGGTCCAGGGGGCGCTGGAAACACCATATATTTT
TRBD2	TRBV5-1	.	TRBJ2-1	CASSYSLAGGADEQFF	TGCGCCAGCAGCTACTCACTAGCGGGGGGCGCAGATGAGCAGTTCTTC
TRBD1	TRBV6-5	.	TRBJ2-7	CASKRTGGYEQYF	TGTGCCAGCAAGCGAACAGGGGGCTACGAGCAGTACTTC
TRBD1	TRBV5-1	.	TRBJ1-1	CASTLRGQEDTEAFF	TGCGCCAGCACCCTAAGGGGACAGGAGGATACTGAAGCTTTCTTT
.	TRBV12-3/TRBV12-4	.	TRBJ1-1	CASRRENTEAFF	TGTGCCAGCCGAAGGGAGAACACTGAAGCTTTCTTT
TRBD2	TRBV28	.	TRBJ2-5	CASSSGGAQETQYF	TGTGCCAGCAGTAGCGGGGGGGCACAAGAGACCCAGTACTTC
.	TRBV20-1	.	TRBJ1-1	CRAGQNTEAFF	TGCAGGGCGGGACAGAACACTGAAGCTTTCTTT
TRBD1	TRBV27	.	TRBJ1-6	CASSTPYRGFNSPLHF	TGTGCCAGCAGCACACCCTACAGGGGATTTAATTCACCCCTCCACTTT
TRBD1	TRBV28	.	TRBJ1-2	CASSPGTANYGYTF	TGTGCCAGCAGCCCAGGGACAGCTAACTATGGCTACACCTTC
.	TRBV6-5	.	TRBJ1-5	CASRPGNHQPQHF	TGTGCCAGCAGGCCAGGAAATCATCAGCCCCAGCATTTT
TRBD1	TRBV15	once	TRBJ1-2	CATSREDRGRAYGYTF	TGTGCCACCAGCAGAGAGGACAGGGGTCGGGCCTATGGCTACACCTTC
.	TRBV28	.	TRBJ2-2	CASSRGGLGRVGRSATGELFF	TGTGCCAGCAGTCGAGGGGGTTTGGGTAGGGTCGGCCGGTCGGCGACCGGGGAGCTGTTTTTT
.	TRBV19	.	TRBJ1-6	CASSTPAGARSPLHF	TGTGCCAGTAGTACCCCTGCAGGGGCAAGGTCACCCCTCCACTTT
.	TRBV5-8	.	TRBJ1-6	CASSLFIGTRNDNSPLHF	TGTGCCAGCAGCTTGTTTATTGGGACAAGAAACGATAATTCACCCCTCCACTTT
TRBD2	TRBV11-3	.	TRBJ2-1	CASRAWVRGDEQFF	TGTGCCAGCAGAGCGTGGGTCCGGGGGGATGAGCAGTTCTTC
.	TRBV12-3/TRBV12-4	.	TRBJ2-7	CASSLTAYEQYF	TGTGCCAGCAGCCTTACAGCGTACGAGCAGTACTTC
.	TRBV6-1	.	TRBJ1-1	CASSFQGPDTEAFF	TGTGCCAGCAGTTTCCAGGGCCCGGACACTGAAGCTTTCTTT
TRBD1	TRBV30	.	TRBJ1-3	CAWGTGAIYF	TGTGCCTGGGGGACAGGGGCCATATATTTT
TRBD1	TRBV15	few	TRBJ1-4	CATSRDRAGGADNEKLFF	TGTGCCACCAGCAGAGATCGGGCAGGGGGCGCCGATAATGAAAAACTGTTTTTT
TRBD1	TRBV24-1	.	TRBJ2-5	CATSDPHRQGSQETQYF	TGTGCCACCAGTGATCCACACCGACAGGGGAGTCAAGAGACCCAGTACTTC
.	TRBV29-1	.	TRBJ2-3	CSVLGGLASTDTQYF	TGCAGCGTTTTGGGAGGATTAGCTAGCACAGATACGCAGTATTTT
.	TRBV3-1/TRBV3-2	once	TRBJ1-6	CASSRSPGLFLNSPLHF	TGTGCCAGCAGCCGAAGTCCAGGGTTATTCTTAAATTCACCCCTCCACTTT
.	TRBV5-1	.	TRBJ2-3	CASSLYLGNTDTQYF	TGCGCCAGCAGCTTGTATTTGGGCAACACAGATACGCAGTATTTT
.	TRBV7-8	.	TRBJ2-7	CASSLSRGPGDEQYF	TGTGCCAGCAGCTTAAGCCGGGGCCCGGGGGACGAGCAGTACTTC
.	TRBV7-9	few	TRBJ2-7	CASSLPGSYEQYF	TGTGCCAGCAGCTTACCAGGATCCTACGAGCAGTACTTC
TRBD1	TRBV2	.	TRBJ1-4	CASSKTGGSNEKLFF	TGTGCCAGCAGTAAGACAGGGGGCTCTAATGAAAAACTGTTTTTT